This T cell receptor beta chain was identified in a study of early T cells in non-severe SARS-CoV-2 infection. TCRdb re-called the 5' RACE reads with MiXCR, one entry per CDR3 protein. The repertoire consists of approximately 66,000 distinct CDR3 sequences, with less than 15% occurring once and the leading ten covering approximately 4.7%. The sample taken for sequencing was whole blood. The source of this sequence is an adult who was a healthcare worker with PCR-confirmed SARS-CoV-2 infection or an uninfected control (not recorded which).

The CDR3 reads CSASQLAVYNEQFF. CDR3 in DNA: TGCAGTGCTAGTCAACTAGCGGTTTACAATGAGCAGTTCTTC. The chain uses TRBV20-1 and TRBJ2-1, with 8 bases matching TRBD2. Germline lookup yields CDR1 DFQATT and CDR2 SNEGSKA (reference sequence). J was trimmed by 4 bases and V by 3 bases; bases with no gene match: 5. The CDR3 contains 14 residues.